Listed below are T cell receptor beta chains from one sample, sequenced in a study of post-analysis software for immune sequencing data. TCRdb analysed the PCR reads with MiXCR anew, one entry per CDR3 protein. The table records about 760,000 distinct CDR3 sequences, roughly 27% of them present only once. The sequenced sample was blood. Receptors originate from a girl aged 10-17 years with multiple sclerosis. The CDR3 runs from the conserved cysteine through the conserved F or W. D genes are given only for firm matches. Clone size is given for some rows only: seen once, a few or many times, or a class if the clone is expanded.

j_gene: TRBJ1-4; abundance: NA; v_gene: TRBV29-1; d_gene: NA; CDR3aa: CSVEVVGDRNEKLFF; CDR3nt: TGCAGCGTTGAAGTTGTGGGGGATCGGAACGAAAAACTGTTTTTT
j_gene: TRBJ2-1; abundance: NA; v_gene: TRBV3-1; d_gene: TRBD2; CDR3aa: CASSQESGTSRPSYNEQFF; CDR3nt: TGTGCCAGCAGCCAAGAATCGGGGACTAGCCGCCCCTCCTACAATGAGCAGTTCTTC
j_gene: TRBJ2-1; abundance: few; v_gene: TRBV11-3; d_gene: NA; CDR3aa: CASSPGLGHLEKPYNEQFF; CDR3nt: TGTGCCAGCAGCCCAGGTTTGGGCCACCTCGAGAAACCCTACAATGAGCAGTTCTTC
j_gene: TRBJ1-2; abundance: few; v_gene: TRBV10-3; d_gene: TRBD1; CDR3aa: CAIRKDRGFNYGYTF; CDR3nt: TGTGCCATCAGGAAGGACAGGGGATTCAACTATGGCTACACCTTC
j_gene: TRBJ2-6; abundance: NA; v_gene: TRBV2; d_gene: TRBD1; CDR3aa: CASSGDRQSGANVLTF; CDR3nt: TGTGCCAGCAGCGGGGACAGACAGTCTGGGGCCAACGTCCTGACTTTC
j_gene: TRBJ2-3; abundance: NA; v_gene: TRBV5-1; d_gene: TRBD1; CDR3aa: CASSGGTGVSVSSYF; CDR3nt: TGCGCCAGCAGCGGAGGGACAGGGGTTTCAGTCAGCTCGTATTTT
j_gene: TRBJ2-1; abundance: NA; v_gene: TRBV10-3; d_gene: NA; CDR3aa: CAISEYGRSEQFF; CDR3nt: TGTGCCATCAGTGAGTACGGGCGCTCTGAGCAGTTCTTC
j_gene: TRBJ2-5; abundance: few; v_gene: TRBV20-1; d_gene: TRBD2; CDR3aa: CSASTAGEETQYF; CDR3nt: TGCAGTGCATCTACAGCGGGAGAAGAGACCCAGTACTTC
j_gene: TRBJ2-3; abundance: NA; v_gene: TRBV12-3/TRBV12-4; d_gene: NA; CDR3aa: CASTKGRAFLIPDTQYF; CDR3nt: TGTGCCAGTACCAAAGGGAGAGCTTTTCTTATACCAGATACGCAGTATTTT
j_gene: TRBJ2-7; abundance: few; v_gene: TRBV7-9; d_gene: TRBD1; CDR3aa: CASSPTGKGIYEQYF; CDR3nt: TGTGCCAGCAGCCCGACAGGGAAGGGAATCTACGAGCAGTACTTC
j_gene: TRBJ1-1; abundance: NA; v_gene: TRBV20-1; d_gene: NA; CDR3aa: CSARRRGTEAFF; CDR3nt: TGCAGTGCTAGAAGGCGTGGTACTGAAGCTTTCTTT
j_gene: TRBJ1-1; abundance: NA; v_gene: TRBV5-1; d_gene: NA; CDR3aa: CASSHDTNTEAFF; CDR3nt: TGCGCCAGCAGCCATGACACTAATACTGAAGCTTTCTTT
j_gene: TRBJ2-7; abundance: NA; v_gene: TRBV4-3; d_gene: NA; CDR3aa: CASSPSSQAVGEQYF; CDR3nt: TGCGCCAGCAGCCCATCATCCCAGGCTGTGGGAGAGCAGTACTTC
j_gene: TRBJ2-3; abundance: few; v_gene: TRBV27; d_gene: TRBD2; CDR3aa: CASSLGLAGAADTQYF; CDR3nt: TGTGCCAGCAGTTTGGGACTAGCGGGAGCGGCAGATACGCAGTATTTT
j_gene: TRBJ2-5; abundance: few; v_gene: TRBV2; d_gene: NA; CDR3aa: CASSSSGQASQETQYF; CDR3nt: TGTGCCAGCAGTTCTTCCGGCCAGGCCTCCCAAGAGACCCAGTACTTC
j_gene: TRBJ1-2; abundance: few; v_gene: TRBV20-1; d_gene: TRBD1; CDR3aa: CSARDLTGGARGYTF; CDR3nt: TGCAGTGCTAGAGATCTGACAGGGGGCGCGCGGGGCTACACCTTC
j_gene: TRBJ2-1; abundance: NA; v_gene: TRBV7-9; d_gene: TRBD2; CDR3aa: CASSLGASGKNEQFF; CDR3nt: TGTGCCAGCAGCTTAGGGGCTAGCGGGAAGAATGAGCAGTTCTTC
j_gene: TRBJ1-1; abundance: NA; v_gene: TRBV13; d_gene: NA; CDR3aa: CASSPSALQGFEAFF; CDR3nt: TGTGCCAGCAGCCCCAGCGCCCTTCAGGGGTTTGAAGCTTTCTTT
j_gene: TRBJ2-3; abundance: NA; v_gene: TRBV7-9; d_gene: NA; CDR3aa: CASSLVEVTDTQYF; CDR3nt: TGTGCCAGCAGCTTAGTAGAGGTCACAGATACGCAGTATTTT
j_gene: TRBJ1-1; abundance: NA; v_gene: TRBV11-2; d_gene: TRBD1; CDR3aa: CASSLSRDRVAFF; CDR3nt: TGTGCCAGCAGCTTAAGCAGGGACAGGGTTGCTTTCTTT
j_gene: TRBJ2-3; abundance: NA; v_gene: TRBV14; d_gene: NA; CDR3aa: CASSQAQGWFGTQYF; CDR3nt: TGTGCCAGCAGCCAAGCACAGGGTTGGTTTGGTACGCAGTATTTT
j_gene: TRBJ1-1; abundance: NA; v_gene: TRBV7-9; d_gene: NA; CDR3aa: CASSSPGGGNTEAFF; CDR3nt: TGTGCCAGCAGCTCCCCTGGTGGCGGGAACACTGAAGCTTTCTTT
j_gene: TRBJ2-7; abundance: few; v_gene: TRBV9; d_gene: TRBD1; CDR3aa: CASSAGQGTFYEQYF; CDR3nt: TGTGCCAGCAGCGCGGGACAGGGGACTTTCTACGAGCAGTACTTC
j_gene: TRBJ1-5; abundance: few; v_gene: TRBV27; d_gene: NA; CDR3aa: CASSLSGLTRQPQHF; CDR3nt: TGTGCCAGCAGTTTATCGGGGTTGACGCGGCAGCCCCAGCATTTT
j_gene: TRBJ1-2; abundance: NA; v_gene: TRBV20-1; d_gene: NA; CDR3aa: CSARDLLGRGDDGYTF; CDR3nt: TGCAGTGCTAGAGATCTCTTAGGACGGGGAGATGATGGCTACACCTTC
j_gene: TRBJ2-7; abundance: NA; v_gene: TRBV5-1; d_gene: TRBD1; CDR3aa: CASSFPGQGFWEQHF; CDR3nt: TGCGCCAGCAGCTTTCCGGGACAGGGTTTTTGGGAGCAGCACTTC
j_gene: TRBJ1-2; abundance: few; v_gene: TRBV5-5; d_gene: TRBD1; CDR3aa: CAGSPPQGEIFYGYTF; CDR3nt: TGTGCCGGCAGCCCCCCACAGGGGGAGATATTCTATGGCTACACCTTC
j_gene: TRBJ1-4; abundance: NA; v_gene: TRBV10-3; d_gene: TRBD1; CDR3aa: CASAQGLGNEKLFF; CDR3nt: TGTGCCAGCGCACAGGGGTTGGGAAATGAAAAACTGTTTTTT
j_gene: TRBJ2-3; abundance: NA; v_gene: TRBV12-3/TRBV12-4; d_gene: NA; CDR3aa: CASWTALTDTQYF; CDR3nt: TGTGCCAGCTGGACAGCCCTCACAGATACGCAGTATTTT
j_gene: TRBJ2-4; abundance: NA; v_gene: TRBV7-9; d_gene: TRBD2; CDR3aa: CASSTRGGTSGGKKNIQYF; CDR3nt: TGTGCCAGCAGCACCCGGGGGGGTACTAGCGGGGGCAAAAAAAACATTCAGTACTTC
j_gene: TRBJ1-4; abundance: NA; v_gene: TRBV6-6; d_gene: NA; CDR3aa: CASSYSSGRVEKLFF; CDR3nt: TGTGCCAGCAGTTACTCCTCAGGGCGGGTAGAAAAACTGTTTTTT
j_gene: TRBJ2-3; abundance: NA; v_gene: TRBV20-1; d_gene: TRBD2; CDR3aa: CSARSLAGGSTDTQYF; CDR3nt: TGCAGTGCTAGATCTCTAGCGGGGGGAAGCACAGATACGCAGTATTTT
j_gene: TRBJ2-3; abundance: few; v_gene: TRBV5-1; d_gene: TRBD2; CDR3aa: CASSSYSPGLEDTQYF; CDR3nt: TGCGCCAGCAGCTCATATTCGCCGGGACTAGAGGATACGCAGTATTTT
j_gene: TRBJ1-1; abundance: NA; v_gene: TRBV20-1; d_gene: NA; CDR3aa: CSAARAMNTEAFF; CDR3nt: TGCAGTGCTGCTAGGGCGATGAACACTGAAGCTTTCTTT
j_gene: TRBJ2-1; abundance: NA; v_gene: TRBV5-1; d_gene: NA; CDR3aa: CASSFSGVSEQFF; CDR3nt: TGCGCCAGCAGCTTTTCTGGGGTCAGTGAGCAGTTCTTC
j_gene: TRBJ2-6; abundance: NA; v_gene: TRBV29-1; d_gene: NA; CDR3aa: CSVEVSGANVLTF; CDR3nt: TGCAGCGTTGAAGTCTCTGGGGCCAACGTCCTGACTTTC
j_gene: TRBJ2-7; abundance: few; v_gene: TRBV20-1; d_gene: TRBD2; CDR3aa: CSARGGGGSAPYEQYF; CDR3nt: TGCAGTGCTAGAGGAGGAGGCGGGAGTGCTCCGTACGAGCAGTACTTC
j_gene: TRBJ2-1; abundance: few; v_gene: TRBV7-8; d_gene: NA; CDR3aa: CASSSRGGGENNEQFF; CDR3nt: TGTGCCAGCAGCTCACGGGGAGGTGGGGAAAACAATGAGCAGTTCTTC
j_gene: TRBJ1-2; abundance: NA; v_gene: TRBV5-1; d_gene: NA; CDR3aa: CASSFPPGHPDYGYTF; CDR3nt: TGCGCCAGCAGCTTTCCACCGGGACACCCGGACTATGGCTACACCTTC
j_gene: TRBJ2-1; abundance: NA; v_gene: TRBV20-1; d_gene: NA; CDR3aa: CSARAGWTGASYNEQFF; CDR3nt: TGCAGTGCTAGAGCGGGCTGGACGGGGGCCTCCTACAATGAGCAGTTCTTC